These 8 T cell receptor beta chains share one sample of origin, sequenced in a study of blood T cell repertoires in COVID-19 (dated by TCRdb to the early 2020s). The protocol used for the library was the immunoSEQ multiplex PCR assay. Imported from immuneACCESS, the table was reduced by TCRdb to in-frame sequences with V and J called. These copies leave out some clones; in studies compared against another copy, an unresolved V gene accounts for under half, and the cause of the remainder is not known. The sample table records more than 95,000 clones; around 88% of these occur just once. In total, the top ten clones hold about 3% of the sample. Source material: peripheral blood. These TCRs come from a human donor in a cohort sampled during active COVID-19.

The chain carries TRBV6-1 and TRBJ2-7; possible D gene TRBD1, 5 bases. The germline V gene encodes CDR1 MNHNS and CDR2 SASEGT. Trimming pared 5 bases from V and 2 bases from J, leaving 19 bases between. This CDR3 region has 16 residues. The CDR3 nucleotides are TGTGCCAGCAGTCAAGGATCAGGGTCGCCACCCTACGAGCAGTACTTC. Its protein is CASSQGSGSPPYEQYF.

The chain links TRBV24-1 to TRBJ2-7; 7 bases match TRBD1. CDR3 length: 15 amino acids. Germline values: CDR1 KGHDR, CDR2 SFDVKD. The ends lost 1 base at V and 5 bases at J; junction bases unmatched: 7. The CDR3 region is CATSDFGDRADEQYF. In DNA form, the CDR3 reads TGTGCCACCAGTGATTTCGGTGACAGGGCCGACGAGCAGTACTTC.

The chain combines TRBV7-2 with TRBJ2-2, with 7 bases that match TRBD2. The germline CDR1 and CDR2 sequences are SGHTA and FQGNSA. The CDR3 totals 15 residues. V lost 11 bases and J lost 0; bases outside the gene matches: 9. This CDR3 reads CAVRRGLANTGELFF. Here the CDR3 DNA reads TGTGCCGTTCGGCGAGGACTAGCGAACACCGGGGAGCTGTTTTTT.

The CDR3 DNA reads as TGCGCCAGCAGCTTGGACAGGATCAAGGATACGCAGTATTTT. Encoded protein: CASSLDRIKDTQYF. This sequence joins TRBV5-1 and TRBJ2-3; a weak D match, TRBD1 (5 bases). V was shortened by 0 bases and J by 6 bases, with 11 bases between the two germline ends. Germline V gives CDR1 SGHRS, CDR2 YFSETQ. The CDR3 length is 14 residues.

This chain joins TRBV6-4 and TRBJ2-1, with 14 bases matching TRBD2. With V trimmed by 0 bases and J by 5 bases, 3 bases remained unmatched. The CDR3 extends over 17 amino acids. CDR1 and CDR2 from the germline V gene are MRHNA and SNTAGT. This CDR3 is CASSDSTSGGENNEQFF. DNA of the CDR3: TGTGCCAGCAGTGACTCGACTAGCGGGGGGGAAAACAATGAGCAGTTCTTC.

CDR3 in amino acids: CASSFNRGYQETQYF. In DNA, the CDR3 is TGTGCCAGCAGTTTTAATAGGGGGTACCAAGAGACCCAGTACTTC. This sequence joins TRBV27 and TRBJ2-5; a weak D match, TRBD1 (6 bases). Between the trimmed V and J ends, which lost 3 bases and 0 bases, there was a span of 11 bases. CDR3 length: 15 residues. Germline CDR1 and CDR2: MNHEY and SMNVEV (reference sequence).

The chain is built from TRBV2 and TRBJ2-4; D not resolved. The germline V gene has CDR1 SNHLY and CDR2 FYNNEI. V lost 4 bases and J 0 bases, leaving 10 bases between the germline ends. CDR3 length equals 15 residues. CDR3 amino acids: CASSVLQIAKNIQYF. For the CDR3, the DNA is TGTGCCAGCAGTGTTCTGCAGATAGCCAAAAACATTCAGTACTTC.

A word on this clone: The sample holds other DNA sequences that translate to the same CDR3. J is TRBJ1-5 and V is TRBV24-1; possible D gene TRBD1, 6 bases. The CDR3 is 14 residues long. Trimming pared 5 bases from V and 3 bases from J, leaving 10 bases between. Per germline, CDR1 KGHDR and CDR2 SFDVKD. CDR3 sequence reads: CATSGGQTNQPQHF. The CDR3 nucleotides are TGTGCCACCAGTGGCGGACAGACCAATCAGCCCCAGCATTTT.